Each of the 23 T cell receptor beta chains below was sequenced from the same sample in a study of T-cell memory formation after mild COVID-19. TCRdb re-derived calls from the 5' RACE reads in MiXCR, one entry per CDR3 protein. The table lists 140,000 to 150,000 distinct CDR3 sequences, over 15% of them singletons, with approximately 2.4% in the top ten. Specimen: PBMCs or a T cell subset sorted from them (not recorded which). The source is an adult woman who had mild COVID-19 (a few samples of this study predate the infection). Cell type and time point are not known.

This clonotype was recorded a few times. CDR3 protein: CASSPDVGETQYF. CDR3 DNA: TGTGCCAGCAGTCCAGACGTGGGGGAGACCCAGTACTTC. The chain combines TRBV5-6 with TRBJ2-5; D ambiguous. The CDR3 extends over 13 amino acids. With 5 bases removed from V and 5 bases from J, the gap between germline ends came to 13 bases. Germline assignment: CDR1 SGHDT and CDR2 YYEEEE.

This clonotype was seen more than once but under ten times. This rearrangement joins TRBV20-1 to TRBJ2-5, with TRBD1 identical over 8 bases. The CDR3 spans 15 residues. With 6 bases clipped from V and 5 bases from J, the junction kept 14 bases outside the gene matches. The germline CDR1 and CDR2 sequences are DFQATT and SNEGSKA (reference sequence). The CDR3 nucleotides read TGCAGTGCCCTCCCTAACCAGGGGGCCAGGGAGACCCAGTACTTC. It codes for CSALPNQGARETQYF.

This clonotype has more than one count but fewer than ten. This chain joins TRBV29-1 and TRBJ1-2; 9 bases are shared with TRBD1. V was pared by 6 bases and J by 4 bases, with 6 bases of the junction left unmatched. Germline loops: CDR1 SQVTM, CDR2 ANQGSEA. The CDR3 contains 13 residues. The CDR3 nucleotides are TGCAGCGTCCGGACAGGGGCGACCTATGGCTACACCTTC. Translated, it gives CSVRTGATYGYTF.

CDR3 protein: CASSHASTDTQYF. The CDR3 DNA sequence: TGCGCCAGCAGCCACGCTAGCACAGATACGCAGTATTTT. The V and J genes are TRBV5-1 and TRBJ2-3; D is unclear. V was clipped by 4 bases and J by 0 bases, with 6 bases between them. Germline V gene sequence: CDR1 SGHRS, CDR2 YFSETQ. CDR3 length: 13 residues.

A few counts support this clonotype. This sequence joins TRBV18 and TRBJ2-7; 9 bases are a match to TRBD1. The germline gives CDR1 KGHSH, CDR2 LQKENI. This CDR3 is built from 16 residues. V lost 3 bases to trimming and J lost 1 base; unmatched junction nucleotides: 7. The CDR3 DNA reads TGTGCCAGCTCACCGAGAGGGGGGACAGGGTCCTACGAGCAGTACTTC. This codes for CASSPRGGTGSYEQYF.

This clonotype was observed a handful of times. The rearrangement uses TRBV6-5 and TRBJ2-7; no reliable D call. Germline V CDR1 and CDR2: MNHEY, SVGAGI. This CDR3 has 12 amino acids. The ends were cut back, 8 bases at V and 0 bases at J, with 8 bases in the middle. The CDR3 DNA is TGTGCCAGCCGACACCACTCCTACGAGCAGTACTTC. It yields the protein CASRHHSYEQYF.

The chain links TRBV29-1 to TRBJ1-1; 9 bases are a match to TRBD1. Germline V lookup: CDR1 SQVTM, CDR2 ANQGSEA. The V and J ends lost 7 bases and 11 bases, in that order; junction bases with no gene match: 11. This CDR3 contains 12 residues. CDR3: CSAHRDREIAFF. The CDR3 DNA sequence: TGCAGCGCTCACCGGGACAGGGAAATTGCTTTCTTT.

V gene TRBV7-9 combines with J gene TRBJ2-5; tentative D call: TRBD2 (6 bases). Trimming stripped 6 bases from V and 4 bases from J, with 15 bases between. The CDR3 consists of 14 residues. From germline, CDR1 is SEHNR and CDR2 FQNEAQ (reference sequence). CDR3: CASRPTGSGETQYF. As DNA, the CDR3 is TGTGCCAGCAGGCCCACCGGGAGCGGAGAGACCCAGTACTTC.

This clonotype was picked up many times. The rearrangement links TRBV24-1 to TRBJ2-1; maybe TRBD2 (7 bases). The V end lost 9 bases, the J end lost 4 bases, and 9 bases lay between the germline ends. The CDR3 has 12 residues. Per germline, CDR1 KGHDR and CDR2 SFDVKD. CDR3 amino acids: CATAGAYNEQFF. In DNA form, the CDR3 reads TGTGCCACCGCGGGGGCTTACAATGAGCAGTTCTTC.

This clonotype has just a few counts. V and J are TRBV19 and TRBJ2-3, with D perhaps assigned TRBD1 or TRBD2 (6 bases each). The CDR3 has 11 residues. V lost 9 bases to trimming and J lost 6 bases, with 10 bases between them. Germline CDR1 reads LNHDA; CDR2 reads SQIVND (reference sequence). The DNA for the CDR3 is TGTGCCAGCGGAGGGGGTGATACGCAGTATTTT. Amino acid sequence: CASGGGDTQYF.

The J gene is TRBJ1-1, the V gene TRBV20-1; 7 bases align to TRBD1. V lost 6 bases to trimming and J lost 4 bases; unmatched junction nucleotides: 14. Looked up from germline, CDR1 is DFQATT and CDR2 is SNEGSKA (reference sequence). This CDR3 is built from 15 residues. For the CDR3, the DNA is TGCAGTGCCCCCCCTCGGGGACAGAGGAGCACTGAAGCTTTCTTT. This translates into CSAPPRGQRSTEAFF.

This chain uses TRBV24-1 with TRBJ2-7; 15 bases map to TRBD2. The CDR3 consists of 15 residues. The V gene end was trimmed by 2 bases and the J gene end by 9 bases; junction bases not matched to a gene: 4. The germline gives CDR1 KGHDR, CDR2 SFDVKD. The CDR3 DNA is TGTGCCACCAGTGATTGGACTAGCGGGGGGGCTGTGCAGTACTTC. Protein: CATSDWTSGGAVQYF.

This clonotype was found a few times. The V gene is TRBV5-5, the J gene TRBJ1-2; TRBD1 matches 7 bases. CDR1 SGHKS and CDR2 YYEKEE come from the germline V gene (reference sequence). The CDR3 runs 15 residues. The V gene end was trimmed by 4 bases and the J gene end by 5 bases; junction bases not matched to a gene: 11. In DNA form, the CDR3 reads TGTGCCAGCAGCCCGGGACAGTCCGGAATGTATGGCTACACCTTC. It encodes CASSPGQSGMYGYTF.

V is TRBV11-2 and J is TRBJ2-5; 11 bases are a match to TRBD1. The CDR3 is made up of 16 amino acids. Germline lookup yields CDR1 SGHAT and CDR2 FQNNGV. The V segment lost 4 bases and the J segment 5 bases; nucleotides outside the gene matches: 9. In DNA form, the CDR3 reads TGTGCCAGCAGCTCCGGGACAGGGGGAACGGGGGAGACCCAGTACTTC. Its translation is CASSSGTGGTGETQYF.

The chain is built from TRBV11-3 and TRBJ2-5, with D tentatively TRBD2 (7 bases). This CDR3 is built from 16 residues. Per germline, CDR1 SGHNT and CDR2 YENEEA. V was shortened by 3 bases and J by 2 bases, with 16 bases between the two germline ends. CDR3 in DNA: TGTGCCAGCAGCTTCCGACGGGGGGCCGGTCAAGAGACCCAGTACTTC. It translates to CASSFRRGAGQETQYF. Supplemented by reference TRBV11-3 and TRBJ2-5, the full variable domain reads EAGVVQSPRYKIIEKKQPVAFWCNPISGHNTLYWYLQNLGQGPELLIRYENEEAVDDSQLPKDRFSAERLKGVDSTLKIQPAELGDSAVYLCASSFRRGAGQETQYFGPGTRLLVL.

The CDR3 is CASSRIQETQYF. CDR3 nucleotide sequence: TGTGCCAGCAGCCGAATCCAAGAGACCCAGTACTTC. The V call is TRBV7-6, the J call TRBJ2-5, with D hard to call. V shed 5 bases and J shed 1 base, with 5 bases lying between them. CDR1 is SGHVS and CDR2 is FNYEAQ in the germline V gene. The CDR3 spans 12 residues.

The J gene is TRBJ2-1, the V gene TRBV7-8; no clear D. Trimming took 4 bases from V and 1 from J, leaving 8 bases between them. Germline values: CDR1 SGHVS, CDR2 FQNEAQ. The length of the CDR3 is 14 residues. The CDR3, as DNA: TGTGCCAGCAGCTATGACCCTTCCTACAATGAGCAGTTCTTC. It encodes CASSYDPSYNEQFF.

This clonotype appeared a few times. The rearrangement uses TRBV15 and TRBJ1-1, with D unclear. There are 14 residues in the CDR3. Germline CDR1 and CDR2: LNHNV and YYDKDF (reference sequence). V was clipped by 6 bases and J by 1 base, with 12 bases between them. The CDR3 DNA reads as TGTGCCACCAGTAATTCAGCACAGAACACTGAAGCTTTCTTT. Protein: CATSNSAQNTEAFF.

The table lists this clonotype with a few counts. This rearrangement joins TRBV15 to TRBJ2-5; 11 bases line up with TRBD2. The CDR3 extends over 18 amino acids. In germline, CDR1 is LNHNV, CDR2 YYDKDF (reference sequence). With V trimmed by 5 bases and J by 5 bases, 16 bases remained unmatched. Written as DNA, the CDR3 is TGTGCCACCAGCGGAGGACAAATAGCGGGGGGGCCAGGGGAGACCCAGTACTTC. Its protein product is CATSGGQIAGGPGETQYF.

This clonotype was observed a few times. The rearrangement joins TRBV14 to TRBJ1-1, with a possible D match to TRBD1 (5 bases). Germline V lookup: CDR1 SGHDN, CDR2 FVKESK. The CDR3 totals 14 residues. With 0 bases removed from V and 10 bases from J, the gap between germline ends came to 15 bases. The CDR3 nucleotides read TGTGCCAGCAGCCAAGATGTGGGGCCCCGGGGAGCTTTCTTT. Its protein is CASSQDVGPRGAFF.

The V gene is TRBV6-5, the J gene TRBJ1-1; 7 bases fit TRBD1. The junction had 9 bases not matched to a gene; V was cut back by 4 bases and J by 1 base. The CDR3 loop spans 16 amino acids. Germline assignment: CDR1 MNHEY and CDR2 SVGAGI. The CDR3 sequence is CASSSPGRGQNTEAFF. DNA for the CDR3: TGTGCCAGCAGTTCTCCTGGTAGGGGGCAGAACACTGAAGCTTTCTTT.

This clonotype was seen more than once but under ten times. The V and J genes are TRBV7-2 and TRBJ2-7; no firm D call. Trimming took 5 bases from V and 7 from J, leaving 12 bases between them. The CDR3 spans 12 residues. Germline V gene sequence: CDR1 SGHTA, CDR2 FQGNSA. CDR3 residues: CASSPAVGEQYF. The CDR3 DNA is TGTGCCAGCAGCCCCGCGGTGGGGGAGCAGTACTTC.

V and J are TRBV11-3 and TRBJ2-5, with TRBD1 matching over 8 bases. Germline loops: CDR1 SGHNT, CDR2 YENEEA. This CDR3 region has 17 residues. Trimming removed 1 base from V and 2 bases from J; junction bases left unmatched: 9. CDR3 sequence: CASSLGWTGTGQETQYF. CDR3 nucleotide sequence: TGTGCCAGCAGCTTAGGATGGACAGGGACGGGGCAAGAGACCCAGTACTTC.